A selection of T cell receptor beta chains follows, all from one sample in a study of T cells in localized non-small cell lung cancer. Libraries were prepared by immunoSEQ multiplex PCR; TCRdb keeps only in-frame clonotypes and omits some of them. This sample carries about 33,000 clones, 75% to 90% of them seen once, and the ten largest clones take around 3.9%. The sequencing used peripheral blood, collected before any cancer treatment. Source of these receptors: a man aged 40 to 70 with stage I lung adenocarcinoma. CDR3s include the opening cysteine and the closing phenylalanine or tryptophan. A D gene is named only where the DNA matches it firmly. Not every row has a clone size; where given, it reads once, few, many or a size class.

DNA,CDR3,J,D,size,V
TGTGCCTGGAAGGGACTAGCGGGGGCGGGGGAGCAGTTCTTC,CAWKGLAGAGEQFF,TRBJ2-1,TRBD2,NA,TRBV30
TGTGCCAGCACCGGGGTAATTCGAGAGACCCAGTACTTC,CASTGVIRETQYF,TRBJ2-5,NA,once,TRBV7-7
TGTGCCATCAGTAATCAGGACTATGGCTACACCTTC,CAISNQDYGYTF,TRBJ1-2,NA,NA,TRBV10-3
TGTGCCAGCAGGGGGATGACAGGCGCACTTTGGACTGAAGCTTTCTTT,CASRGMTGALWTEAFF,TRBJ1-1,NA,NA,TRBV2
TGTGCCAGGCAGGTCGCTGGGGCCAACGTCCTGACTTTC,CARQVAGANVLTF,TRBJ2-6,NA,NA,TRBV2
TGCGCCAGCAGCCCTGGGGACAGAGATAATGAAAAACTGTTTTTT,CASSPGDRDNEKLFF,TRBJ1-4,TRBD1,NA,TRBV4-1
TGTGCCAGCAGTGACCGGAGCGCCGGGGAGCTGTTTTTT,CASSDRSAGELFF,TRBJ2-2,NA,NA,TRBV6-4
TGTGCCAGCAGCGTGGGGCAGACAAACTATGGCTACACCTTC,CASSVGQTNYGYTF,TRBJ1-2,NA,NA,TRBV9
TGTGCCAGCAGCTCTACCGGGGGAAACATTCAGTACTTC,CASSSTGGNIQYF,TRBJ2-4,NA,NA,TRBV6-6
TGTGCCTGGAAAGGAAGTAACTATGGCTACACCTTC,CAWKGSNYGYTF,TRBJ1-2,NA,NA,TRBV30
TGTGCCAGCAGTGAATATGGGGCGAACGGGCAGTCCTATGGCTACACCTTC,CASSEYGANGQSYGYTF,TRBJ1-2,NA,NA,TRBV25-1
TGCGCCACCCAGCAGGGGCTAATGAACACTGAAGCTTTCTTT,CATQQGLMNTEAFF,TRBJ1-1,NA,NA,TRBV5-1
TGTGCCTGGAGTGTACCGGGGGCCTTCTCTGAAGCTTTCTTT,CAWSVPGAFSEAFF,TRBJ1-1,NA,NA,TRBV30
TGCGCCAGCAGCATCGGTGGGACGGAAAAACTGTTTTTT,CASSIGGTEKLFF,TRBJ1-4,NA,NA,TRBV5-1
TGTGCCACCAGCAGGGCCCGGGAGCCGGGTGTGATGGCGGATACGCAGTATTTT,CATSRAREPGVMADTQYF,TRBJ2-3,NA,NA,TRBV15
TGTGCCAGCAGCTTAGCGCAGGCTCTGTCACCCCTCCACTTT,CASSLAQALSPLHF,TRBJ1-6,NA,NA,TRBV7-9
TGCAGCGTTGAGGCGGGGCACCCTAACTATGGCTACACCTTC,CSVEAGHPNYGYTF,TRBJ1-2,NA,NA,TRBV29-1
TGTGCCGGAACCTCAGGGACCTCTGGAAACACCATATATTTT,CAGTSGTSGNTIYF,TRBJ1-3,NA,NA,TRBV30
TGTGCCACGACGGGACAGATATCCTACAATGAGCAGTTCTTC,CATTGQISYNEQFF,TRBJ2-1,TRBD1,NA,TRBV6-6
TGTGCCTGGAGTGGAGGGCCCCTCTATAATTCACCCCTCCACTTT,CAWSGGPLYNSPLHF,TRBJ1-6,NA,NA,TRBV30
TGTGCTAGTGGTTTCCGTGGCGGCTCCTATAATTCACCCCTCCACTTT,CASGFRGGSYNSPLHF,TRBJ1-6,NA,NA,TRBV12-5
TGCAGATGGGGGCGCGGAGGGGGGACTGAAGCTTTCTTT,CRWGRGGGTEAFF,TRBJ1-1,NA,NA,TRBV29-1
TGTGCCATCGGTTCAGGGGTTAGCACAGATACGCAGTATTTT,CAIGSGVSTDTQYF,TRBJ2-3,NA,NA,TRBV10-3
TGTGCCAGCAGTTTGGCAGGGGGGCACACAGATACGCAGTATTTT,CASSLAGGHTDTQYF,TRBJ2-3,NA,NA,TRBV27
TGTGCCAGCAGTGACAGGTCCTCCTACGAGCAGTACTTC,CASSDRSSYEQYF,TRBJ2-7,NA,NA,TRBV9
TGCGCCAGCAGCCGAGGTGCAGGGACCGGGGAGCTGTTTTTT,CASSRGAGTGELFF,TRBJ2-2,NA,once,TRBV4-1
TGCAGCGTTGAGGGGGCCAAAAACATTCAGTACTTC,CSVEGAKNIQYF,TRBJ2-4,NA,NA,TRBV29-1
TGCGCCAGCAGCCAAGATTACGAGGAGCTGTTTTTT,CASSQDYEELFF,TRBJ2-2,NA,NA,TRBV4-1
TGTGCCATCAGTGGGGATAATCAGCCCCAGCATTTT,CAISGDNQPQHF,TRBJ1-5,NA,NA,TRBV10-3
TGCGCCAGCAGCGGGACAGGGACCTCACCCCTCCACTTT,CASSGTGTSPLHF,TRBJ1-6,TRBD1,NA,TRBV5-1
TGTGCCAGCTCACCTTCCGGCAGCACAGATACGCAGTATTTT,CASSPSGSTDTQYF,TRBJ2-3,NA,NA,TRBV18
TGCGCCAGCAGCCAAGGAACCTACAATGAGCAGTTCTTC,CASSQGTYNEQFF,TRBJ2-1,NA,NA,TRBV4-1
TGCGCCAGCAGCTTGACAGGCGTTAATGAAAAACTGTTTTTT,CASSLTGVNEKLFF,TRBJ1-4,NA,NA,TRBV5-1
TGTGCCAGTAGTATAGGTCCGGGACAGACCTACGAGCAGTACTTC,CASSIGPGQTYEQYF,TRBJ2-7,TRBD1,NA,TRBV19
TGTGCCAGTAGGACAGGGGTCGGTGGCTACACCTTC,CASRTGVGGYTF,TRBJ1-2,TRBD1,few,TRBV19
TGTGCCAGCAGCCAATCTCGGGGGAACACCGGGGAGCTGTTTTTT,CASSQSRGNTGELFF,TRBJ2-2,NA,NA,TRBV16